One and the same sample provided the 20 T cell receptor beta chains below, sequenced in a study of regulatory T cells in long-lasting Graves disease. Construction of TCR beta libraries relied on iRepertoire HTBI primers and on Arm-PCR targeting CDR3 regions. TCRdb re-called the multiplex PCR reads through MiXCR, storing one row per CDR3 protein. The sample lists 680,000 or so distinct CDR3 sequences, roughly 16% occurring once. Sample time point: newly diagnosed GD, antithyroid drugs for less than 3 months. PBMC-derived RNA was used for the TCR library. These same records also appear under a second study, on T cells in Graves' hyperthyroidism and ophthalmopathy.

The input for sequencing was peripheral blood mononuclear cells (PBMCs), taken at new diagnosis, from a patient treated with antithyroid drugs. The source is a woman aged 30 to 39 with Graves disease.

This clonotype showed up many times. This chain connects TRBV2 to TRBJ2-1; D gene unclear. Germline values: CDR1 SNHLY, CDR2 FYNNEI. The CDR3 has 15 amino acids. The V gene lost 6 bases and the J gene lost 3 bases, with 15 bases spanning the gap. Written as DNA, the CDR3 is TGTGCCAGCAGACAACGAGACGAAAGCTACAATGAGCAGTTCTTC. It encodes CASRQRDESYNEQFF.

This CDR3 is CSAIPGTGGYNEQFF. The DNA for the CDR3 is TGCAGTGCTATACCGGGGACAGGGGGCTACAATGAGCAGTTCTTC. This chain joins TRBV20-1 and TRBJ2-1, with TRBD1 matching over 11 bases. CDR1 is DFQATT and CDR2 is SNEGSKA in the germline V gene (reference sequence). The V gene end was trimmed by 4 bases and the J gene end by 3 bases; junction bases not matched to a gene: 5. This CDR3 contains 15 residues.

Concerning this clonotype itself: A clone one base away is much larger, so this may be a read error. V usage is TRBV6-1 and J usage is TRBJ1-5; no definite D call. Trimming stripped 5 bases from V and 1 base from J, with 9 bases between. The germline V gene encodes CDR1 MNHNS and CDR2 SASEGT. The CDR3 totals 14 residues. The CDR3 region has the DNA TGTGCCAGCAGTCCCGTGAGAAGCAATCAGCCCCAGCATTTT. Translated, it gives CASSPVRSNQPQHF.

This clonotype was found many times. The rearrangement links TRBV12-3 or TRBV12-4 to TRBJ2-7; D could derive from TRBD1 or TRBD2 (6 bases each). Trimming left V 7 bases short and J 4 bases short, with 23 bases between. The CDR3 runs to 16 residues. The CDR3 nucleotides are TGTGCCAGCACCCTTACTTCAGGGAAAGGGGGGTACGAGCAGTACTTC. It is translated as CASTLTSGKGGYEQYF.

V is TRBV6-2 or TRBV6-3 and J is TRBJ2-4; 10 nucleotides agree with TRBD1. V lost 5 bases, J lost 6 bases, and 13 bases stayed unmatched. The CDR3 length is 17 residues. CDR1 MNHEY and CDR2 SVGEGT come from the germline V gene. The CDR3: CASSKPGQGFGANIQYF. DNA of the CDR3: TGTGCCAGCAGTAAGCCGGGACAGGGGTTCGGGGCAAACATTCAGTACTTC.

The sample holds many counts of this clonotype. One junction end does not reproduce the germline sequence, and a read error may be involved. The chain links TRBV20-1 to TRBJ1-5; TRBD1 matches 8 bases. CDR1 and CDR2 from the germline V gene are DFQATT and SNEGSKA (reference sequence). The CDR3 has 13 amino acids. CDR3 amino acids: CSAIGQGNQPQHF. The DNA of the CDR3 is TGCAGTGCTATTGGACAGGGCAACCAGCCCCAGCATTTT.

This clonotype was found many times. The chain carries TRBV28 and TRBJ1-1, with 10 bases matching TRBD1. CDR1 MDHEN and CDR2 SYDVKM come from the germline V gene. V trimming: 5 bases; J trimming: 6 bases; junction bases outside the gene matches: 12. The CDR3 runs 16 residues. CDR3 DNA sequence: TGTGCCAGCAGTCAATACGGGGGACAGGGGATGGCTGAAGCTTTCTTT. It is translated as CASSQYGGQGMAEAFF.

As regards this clonotype: A junction end diverges from the germline sequence, so it may reflect a read error. This chain connects TRBV5-1 to TRBJ1-3, with D unresolved. From germline, CDR1 is SGHRS and CDR2 YFSETQ. The CDR3 is 14 residues long. The chain's CDR3 is CASRLGNSGNTIYF. Written as DNA, the CDR3 is TGCGCCAGCAGATTGGGGAACTCTGGAAACACCATATATTTT. Full variable domain (missing parts from reference TRBV5-1 and TRBJ1-3): KAGVTQTPRYLIKTRGQQVTLSCSPISGHRSVSWYQQTPGQGLQFLFEYFSETQRNKGNFPGRFSGRQFSNSRSEMNVSTLELGDSALYLCASRLGNSGNTIYFGEGSWLTVV.

The V call is TRBV30, the J call TRBJ1-5, with D perhaps matching TRBD1 (6 bases). The CDR3 extends over 13 amino acids. Trimming removed 5 bases at V and 9 bases at J, with 17 bases between. CDR1 GTSNPN and CDR2 SVGIG come from the germline V gene (reference sequence). DNA for the CDR3: TGTGCCTGGGCGACAGGCCCGGTTGGGCCCCAGCATTTT. Translation gives CAWATGPVGPQHF.

In regard to this clonotype: A much larger clone is a single base away; this may be a read error. The V and J genes are TRBV6-2 or TRBV6-3 and TRBJ2-1; 7 positions agree with TRBD2. There are 15 residues in the CDR3. CDR1 and CDR2 (germline): MNHEY, SVGEGT. The CDR3 DNA is TGTGCCAGCAGTTTCAGCGGGACTTCCTACAATGAGCAGCTCTTC. Translation: CASSFSGTSYNEQLF.

This clonotype has ten or more counts. The chain has TRBV28 and TRBJ2-3; TRBD2 might be the D (5 bases). This CDR3 contains 14 residues. The ends were cut back, 4 bases at V and 2 bases at J, with 10 bases in the middle. Germline V gene lookup returns CDR1 MDHEN and CDR2 SYDVKM. In DNA, the CDR3 is TGTGCCAGCAGTTCTCGGGGTCACACAGATACGCAGTATTTT. Protein sequence: CASSSRGHTDTQYF.

The V call is TRBV7-9, the J call TRBJ1-4; 10 bases line up with TRBD1. The CDR3 covers 18 residues. Germline lookup yields CDR1 SEHNR and CDR2 FQNEAQ (reference sequence). V shed 1 base and J 7 bases; nucleotides not matched to a gene: 12. The CDR3 region is CASSLVPTRDRGVEKLFF. CDR3 sequence (DNA): TGTGCCAGCAGCTTAGTCCCTACTCGGGACAGGGGTGTTGAAAAACTGTTTTTT.

V usage is TRBV2 and J usage is TRBJ1-2, with 10 bases aligning to TRBD1. With 6 bases clipped from V and 7 bases from J, the junction kept 14 bases outside the gene matches. Germline V gene data show CDR1 as SNHLY and CDR2 as FYNNEI. CDR3 length equals 16 residues. The CDR3 nucleotides are TGTGCCAGCAGCCTCTGGGGGCGACAGGGGGCGGGTGGCTACACCTTC. Translated: CASSLWGRQGAGGYTF.

This clonotype was detected a few times. CDR3 nucleotide sequence: TGCAGTGCTAGAGATCGACTAGCGGTAATTACCCACAATGAGCAGTTCTTC. Translated: CSARDRLAVITHNEQFF. The chain employs TRBV20-1 and TRBJ2-1; TRBD2 aligns across 9 bases. Germline V gene sequence: CDR1 DFQATT, CDR2 SNEGSKA (reference sequence). V gave up 0 bases and J gave up 5 bases; unmatched junction bases: 11. The CDR3 has 17 amino acids.

CDR3 sequence reads: CASSYFHGSGNTIYF. DNA of the CDR3: TGTGCCAGCAGTTACTTCCACGGCTCTGGAAACACCATATATTTT. This sequence joins TRBV6-2 or TRBV6-3 and TRBJ1-3; D uncertain. The germline V gene has CDR1 MNHEY and CDR2 SVGEGT. The CDR3 consists of 15 residues. Trimming cost V 1 base and J 0 bases, with 7 bases left between them.

This sequence joins TRBV27 and TRBJ1-6; D is possibly TRBD1 (5 bases). Germline V lookup: CDR1 MNHEY, CDR2 SMNVEV (reference sequence). The V end was cut by 5 bases, the J end by 11 bases, with 13 bases between. The CDR3 covers 13 residues. The CDR3 is CASSPGHETPLHF. The CDR3 nucleotides are TGTGCCAGCAGTCCAGGGCACGAAACACCCCTCCACTTT.

Points on this clonotype: An end of the junction does not agree with germline; a read error may underlie this. The V and J genes are TRBV7-2 and TRBJ2-5; TRBD2 agrees at 12 bases. This CDR3 comprises 15 residues. Germline loops: CDR1 SGHTA, CDR2 FQGNSA. CDR3 DNA: TGTGCCAGCAAGCGGACTAGCGGGATGGAAGAGACCCACTCCTTC. Amino acid sequence: CASKRTSGMEETHSF.

This clonotype was seen a handful of times. The chain couples TRBV20-1 to TRBJ2-3, with D perhaps matching TRBD2 (6 bases). The CDR3 covers 13 residues. Germline V gene lookup returns CDR1 DFQATT and CDR2 SNEGSKA (reference sequence). CDR3 DNA sequence: TGCAGGGCGGGGTTTCGCGGCACAGATACGCAGTATTTT. This codes for CRAGFRGTDTQYF.

In its sample, this clonotype was seen many times. The chain recombines TRBV5-1 with TRBJ1-1, with 7 bases aligning to TRBD1. Germline V CDR1 and CDR2: SGHRS, YFSETQ. The ends lost 3 bases at V and 2 bases at J; junction bases unmatched: 4. There are 14 residues in the CDR3. CDR3 nucleotide sequence: TGCGCCAGCAGCTGGGACAGCCCCAACACTGAAGCTTTCTTT. It yields the protein CASSWDSPNTEAFF.

Concerning this clonotype itself: The junction departs from germline at one end; a sequencing error may be responsible. CDR3: CASLIGNDRNRPQHF. In DNA form, the CDR3 reads TGCGCCAGCTTAATAGGGAACGATCGCAATCGGCCCCAGCATTTT. V gene TRBV10-1 combines with J gene TRBJ1-5; D not resolved. The CDR3 is made up of 15 amino acids. Germline loops: CDR1 WNHNN, CDR2 SYGVQD (reference sequence).